This T cell receptor beta chain was identified during a study of regulatory T cells in long-lasting Graves disease. The overall study: Persistent cases took antithyroid drugs over 5 years and stayed TSH receptor antibody positive.

Time point described: persistent/refractory GD, antithyroid drugs over 5 years with positive TRAb. With RNA extracted from PBMCs as input, the TCR library was made. Losses at the gene ends were 2 bases for V and 3 bases for J; bases not matched to a gene: 14. CDR1 is KGHSH, CDR2 LQKENI, per germline. CDR3 length: 18 residues. Study-level points and caveats: Persistent Graves' patients showed less TCR diversity than newly diagnosed ones.

CDR3-region Arm-PCR and iRepertoire HTBI primers produced the TCR beta libraries. Per the original data handling: Throughout the samples, researchers identified about 62 TRBV and approximately 15 TRBJ segments. TCRdb ran MiXCR on the multiplex PCR reads and lists one entry per CDR3 protein. What appears here as the V and J calls and clone size reflects TCRdb's work, not the paper's. This table has under 350,000 distinct CDR3 sequences, around 20% appearing once. This clonotype was seen a handful of times. Its target is unknown. The V call is TRBV18, the J call TRBJ2-7, with 9 bases matching TRBD1. This TCR came from a female donor with Graves disease. The sequences come from peripheral blood mononuclear cells (PBMCs), collected when the disease was refractory, from a patient treated with antithyroid drugs. The CDR3 region has the DNA TGTGCCAGCTCACCAATCCCAAAGGGACAGGGAGTTGGCTACGAGCAGTACTTC. Residues: CASSPIPKGQGVGYEQYF.